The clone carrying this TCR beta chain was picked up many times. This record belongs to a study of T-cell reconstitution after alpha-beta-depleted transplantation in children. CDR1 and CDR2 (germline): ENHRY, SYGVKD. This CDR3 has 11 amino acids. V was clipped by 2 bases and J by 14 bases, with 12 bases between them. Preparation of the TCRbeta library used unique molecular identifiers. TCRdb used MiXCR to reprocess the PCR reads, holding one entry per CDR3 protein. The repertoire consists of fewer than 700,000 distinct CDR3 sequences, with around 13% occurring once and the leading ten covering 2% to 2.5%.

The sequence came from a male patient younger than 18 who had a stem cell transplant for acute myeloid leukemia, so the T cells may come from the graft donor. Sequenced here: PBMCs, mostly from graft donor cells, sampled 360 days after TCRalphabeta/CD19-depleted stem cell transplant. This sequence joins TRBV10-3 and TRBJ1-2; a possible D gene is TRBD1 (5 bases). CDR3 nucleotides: TGTGCCATCAGTGAGGGAACTGAGGGGACCTTC. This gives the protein CAISEGTEGTF.